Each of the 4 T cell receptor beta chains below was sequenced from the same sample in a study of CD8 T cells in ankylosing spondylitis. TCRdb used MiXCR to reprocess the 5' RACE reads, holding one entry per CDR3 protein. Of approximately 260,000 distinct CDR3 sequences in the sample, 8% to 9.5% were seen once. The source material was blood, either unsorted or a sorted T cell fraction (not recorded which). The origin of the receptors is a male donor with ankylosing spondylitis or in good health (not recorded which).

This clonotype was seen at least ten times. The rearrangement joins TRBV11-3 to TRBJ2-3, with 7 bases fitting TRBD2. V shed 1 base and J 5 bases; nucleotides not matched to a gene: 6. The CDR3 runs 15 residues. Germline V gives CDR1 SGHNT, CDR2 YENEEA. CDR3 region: CASSLAGGLGDTQYF. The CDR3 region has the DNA TGTGCCAGCAGCTTAGCGGGAGGACTGGGAGATACGCAGTATTTT.

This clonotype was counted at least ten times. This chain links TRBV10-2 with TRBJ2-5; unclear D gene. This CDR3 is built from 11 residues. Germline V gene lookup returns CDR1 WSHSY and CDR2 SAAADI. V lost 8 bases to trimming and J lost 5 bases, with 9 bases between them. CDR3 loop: CASALRETQYF. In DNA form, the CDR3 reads TGCGCCAGCGCCCTACGCGAGACCCAGTACTTC.

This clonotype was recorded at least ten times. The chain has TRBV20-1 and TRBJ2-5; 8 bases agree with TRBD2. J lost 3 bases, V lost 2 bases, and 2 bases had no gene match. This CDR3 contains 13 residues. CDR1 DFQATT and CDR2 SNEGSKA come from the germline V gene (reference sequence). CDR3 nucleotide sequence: TGCAGTGCTAGAACTAGCGGTAAAGAGACCCAGTACTTC. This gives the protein CSARTSGKETQYF.

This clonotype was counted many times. CDR3: CSASGTSGFTDTQYF. CDR3 sequence (DNA): TGCAGTGCTAGTGGGACTAGCGGGTTCACAGATACGCAGTATTTT. The rearrangement joins TRBV20-1 to TRBJ2-3; 12 bases line up with TRBD2. The junction had 3 bases not matched to a gene; V was cut back by 3 bases and J by 2 bases. The CDR3 is 15 amino acids. Germline CDR1 DFQATT, CDR2 SNEGSKA (reference sequence).